This T cell receptor (beta chain) originates from a study of a mutant IDH1 vaccine in newly diagnosed glioma. Overall study findings and caveats: In roughly 93% of patients, immune responses induced by the vaccine occurred. Apparently unrelated to pseudoprogression were changes in the top peripheral T cell clonotypes.

Clones were sequenced by immunoSEQ multiplex PCR, and TCRdb holds only the in-frame ones, with some missing. The profile shows roughly 25,000 clones, 79% of them singletons. Time point denoted: week 11, during vaccination. The study gave 300 ug of mutant IDH1 20-mer peptide per vaccine dose, with topical imiquimod. On this clone: Its matching antigen is unknown.

The material was PBMCs, obtained from a glioma patient whose treatment included an IDH1 peptide vaccine. The sequence was collected from a man in his forties with glioma.

The CDR3 DNA reads TGTGCCAGCAGTGGGAAGGGCGGGATGCACCTCCCTAGCTCCTACAATGAGCAGTTCTTC. Translated: CASSGKGGMHLPSSYNEQFF. This sequence joins TRBV27 and TRBJ2-1, with a tentative D call TRBD2 (6 bases). Germline CDR1 reads MNHEY; CDR2 reads SMNVEV (reference sequence). The V end was cut by 5 bases, the J end by 0 bases, with 26 bases between. There are 20 residues in the CDR3.